Listed below are T cell receptor beta chains from one sample, sequenced in a study of patients and donors after allogeneic stem cell transplantation. TCRdb passed the RT-PCR reads through MiXCR, listing each CDR3 protein once. The table shows 400,000 to 450,000 distinct CDR3 sequences, with more than 15% occurring only once. The sequenced sample consisted of blood, either unsorted or a sorted T cell fraction (not recorded which). These receptors all stem from a human donor who was either an allogeneic HSCT recipient or a stem cell or donor lymphocyte infusion donor (not recorded which). It is not recorded whose cells these are; they may come from a transplant donor. Both conserved end residues are part of each CDR3. D genes are given only for firm matches. The size field is filled for only some rows; it gives once, few, many or a size class.

NA,TRBV19,TRBJ2-3,15,NA,TGTGCCAGTAGTCTTCTAGCGCCTAGCACAGATACGCAGTATTTT,CASSLLAPSTDTQYF
NA,TRBV12-3/TRBV12-4,TRBJ2-3,14,many,TGTGCCAGCAGTTTAGGTCAAGGGGTGGATACGCAGTATTTT,CASSLGQGVDTQYF
NA,TRBV6-2/TRBV6-3,TRBJ2-3,15,NA,TGTGCCAGCAGATTCCGGGCTTATACAACAGATACGCAGTATTTT,CASRFRAYTTDTQYF
NA,TRBV2,TRBJ1-2,13,NA,TGTGCCAGCGGCCAGGGAACTAACTATGGCTACACCTTC,CASGQGTNYGYTF
NA,TRBV4-3,TRBJ1-3,14,many,TGCGCCAGCAGCCAAGTTTCAAGACGAAACACCATATATTTT,CASSQVSRRNTIYF
NA,TRBV9,TRBJ2-5,17,few,TGTGCCAGCAGCGTAGATAAGGGGGGCGGGAACCAAGAGACCCAGTACTTC,CASSVDKGGGNQETQYF
NA,TRBV28,TRBJ2-3,15,NA,TGTGCCAGCAGTTTGGACTCGCCTTTGGCAGATACGCAGTATTTT,CASSLDSPLADTQYF
NA,TRBV10-3,TRBJ2-5,12,NA,TGTGCCATCAGCGGGCCAGGGGAGACCCAGTACTTC,CAISGPGETQYF
NA,TRBV5-1,TRBJ1-2,13,many,TGCGCCAGCAGCTTGGTAGGAGGGGTCGGCTACACCTTC,CASSLVGGVGYTF
NA,TRBV10-2,TRBJ1-5,13,NA,TGCGCCACCAGGGTTATTTCACCCCAGCCCCAGCATTTT,CATRVISPQPQHF
TRBD2,TRBV6-2/TRBV6-3,TRBJ2-1,15,many,TGTGCCAGCAGTTACTCGACGGGAGGGCCGCAAGAGCAGTTCTTC,CASSYSTGGPQEQFF
TRBD2,TRBV19,TRBJ2-7,15,NA,TGTGCCAGTAGTATGGAAGCGGGAGTAACCTACGAGCAGTACTTC,CASSMEAGVTYEQYF
TRBD2,TRBV29-1,TRBJ2-3,15,many,TGCAGCGTCGAAACTAGCGGGAGGGCCCCAGATACGCAGTATTTT,CSVETSGRAPDTQYF
NA,TRBV30,TRBJ1-2,14,NA,TGTGCCTGGAGATGGGGCTCAACTAACTATGGCTACACCTTC,CAWRWGSTNYGYTF
NA,TRBV20-1,TRBJ2-1,19,few,TGCAGTGCACGTTCCGCTCCGCCTAGGAGCCTTAGCTCCTACAATGAGCAGTTCTTC,CSARSAPPRSLSSYNEQFF
TRBD1,TRBV6-1,TRBJ1-5,15,few,TGTGCCAGTTACCGGGGACAGGTGCTCAATCAGCCCCAGCATTTT,CASYRGQVLNQPQHF
NA,TRBV27,TRBJ1-1,16,NA,TGTGCCAGCAGTTTCGTGGGGCTGGGGAGGGATACTGAAGCTTTCTTT,CASSFVGLGRDTEAFF
NA,TRBV3-1,TRBJ2-5,15,once,TGTGCCAGCAGCCAAGATGTAGGGGTGGGGGAGACCCAGTACTTC,CASSQDVGVGETQYF
TRBD1,TRBV5-1,TRBJ2-2,17,few,TGCGCCAGCAGCCCACACCGGACAGGGGGCGGCGTCGGGGAGCTGTTTTTT,CASSPHRTGGGVGELFF
NA,TRBV4-2,TRBJ2-1,18,few,TGTGCCAGCAGCCAGAGGGGGGGCTTATATAGCTCCTACAATGAGCAGTTCTTC,CASSQRGGLYSSYNEQFF
NA,TRBV5-4,TRBJ2-3,13,few,TGTGCCAGCAGCCCAGGACATTTAGATACGCAGTATTTT,CASSPGHLDTQYF
NA,TRBV6-5,TRBJ2-3,11,few,TGTGCCAGCCACCGTCTGAATACGCAGTATTTT,CASHRLNTQYF
TRBD1,TRBV5-1,TRBJ2-3,14,NA,TGCGCCAGCAGCCCCACGACAGGGAAAGATACGCAGTATTTT,CASSPTTGKDTQYF
TRBD1,TRBV25-1,TRBJ1-2,14,many,TGTGCCAGCAGTGAGACAGGGGACGCCTATGGCTACACCTTC,CASSETGDAYGYTF
NA,TRBV20-1,TRBJ2-7,14,NA,TGCAGTGCTAGAGCGGGGGCGGGGGTTTACGAGCAGTACTTC,CSARAGAGVYEQYF
NA,TRBV6-5,TRBJ2-1,14,NA,TGTGCCAGCAGTTTCAACGGTAGCCCGGATGAGCAGTTCTTC,CASSFNGSPDEQFF